These 17 T cell receptor beta chains share one sample of origin, sequenced in a study of cytomegalovirus exposure and HLA in healthy donors. Produced via immunoSEQ multiplex PCR; TCRdb's table is partial and in-frame only. The table lists 130,000 or so clones, roughly 89% of them singletons. Sequencing was performed on PBMCs. Source of these receptors: a man aged 25-45 years in good health and CMV-seronegative.

Here the CDR3 reads CSVFNQGANRYNEQFF. In nucleotides, the CDR3 is TGCAGCGTTTTTAACCAGGGGGCGAACCGGTACAATGAGCAGTTCTTC. The chain is built from TRBV29-1 and TRBJ2-1, with 8 bases aligning to TRBD1. The junction had 13 bases not matched to a gene; V was cut back by 5 bases and J by 4 bases. CDR1 and CDR2 from the germline V gene are SQVTM and ANQGSEA. CDR3 size: 16 residues.

This clone showed up just once. This chain connects TRBV5-1 to TRBJ2-2; weak D call: TRBD2 (6 bases). The germline V gene has CDR1 SGHRS and CDR2 YFSETQ. V was trimmed by 0 bases and J by 2 bases, leaving 8 bases between them. The CDR3 consists of 15 residues. The CDR3 reads CASSLDGGNTGELFF. CDR3 DNA: TGCGCCAGCAGCTTGGACGGGGGAAACACCGGGGAGCTGTTTTTT.

This chain uses TRBV11-2 with TRBJ2-7; D remains ambiguous. Deletions cut 3 bases from V and 7 bases from J, with 7 bases between. The CDR3 runs to 11 residues. CDR1 and CDR2 (germline): SGHAT, FQNNGV. The CDR3 reads CASSFSQEQYF. The DNA for the CDR3 is TGTGCCAGCAGCTTTTCCCAGGAGCAGTACTTC.

The rearrangement links TRBV7-3 to TRBJ1-1; D might be TRBD1 (5 bases). Trimming left V 3 bases short and J 1 base short, with 12 bases between. Germline assignment: CDR1 SGHTA and CDR2 FQGTGA. CDR3 size: 15 residues. DNA of the CDR3: TGTGCCAGCAGCTTTGGTTGGGGGGAGAACACTGAAGCTTTCTTT. Amino acid sequence: CASSFGWGENTEAFF.

The chain employs TRBV27 and TRBJ2-7; D uncertain. The CDR3 is made up of 14 amino acids. Germline V CDR1 and CDR2: MNHEY, SMNVEV (reference sequence). The germline V and J ends were trimmed by 2 bases and 3 bases, with 11 bases remaining between them. DNA for the CDR3: TGTGCCAGCAGTTTAATCGGAGAAAGCTACGAGCAGTACTTC. This translates into CASSLIGESYEQYF.

The V call is TRBV19, the J call TRBJ1-2; TRBD1 is a possible D gene (6 bases). This CDR3 is built from 14 residues. The V end lost 2 bases, the J end lost 6 bases, and 13 bases lay between the germline ends. The V gene's germline CDR1 is LNHDA and CDR2 SQIVND (reference sequence). The CDR3 region is CASSIMAGDNGYTF. The CDR3 nucleotides read TGTGCCAGTAGTATAATGGCAGGGGACAATGGCTACACCTTC.

In this sample, this clone turned up once. The chain is built from TRBV27 and TRBJ1-6; D perhaps matches TRBD1 (6 bases). With 2 bases removed from V and 2 bases from J, the gap between germline ends came to 7 bases. The CDR3 is 15 residues long. Germline assignment: CDR1 MNHEY and CDR2 SMNVEV (reference sequence). This chain's CDR3 is CASSLEGAYNSPLHF. The CDR3 nucleotides are TGTGCCAGCAGTTTAGAGGGGGCCTATAATTCACCCCTCCACTTT.

This clone was recorded only once. The CDR3 region is CASSKDRRGNTEAFF. In DNA form, the CDR3 reads TGTGCCAGCAGTAAGGACAGGCGGGGAAACACTGAAGCTTTCTTT. The chain has TRBV9 and TRBJ1-1; 7 bases are a match to TRBD1. V shed 5 bases and J 2 bases; nucleotides not matched to a gene: 9. CDR1 is SGDLS, CDR2 YYNGEE, per germline. The length of the CDR3 is 15 residues.

This clone was observed once. The chain has TRBV7-6 and TRBJ2-7, with 10 bases aligning to TRBD1. V lost 1 base, J lost 4 bases, and 7 bases stayed unmatched. Germline V CDR1 and CDR2: SGHVS, FNYEAQ. The CDR3 contains 16 residues. In DNA form, the CDR3 reads TGTGCCAGCAGCTTAGGGTCGACAGGGGGCGGGTACGAGCAGTACTTC. This gives the protein CASSLGSTGGGYEQYF. The whole variable domain, remainder taken from reference TRBV7-6 and TRBJ2-7, is GAGVSQSPRYKVTKRGQDVALRCDPISGHVSLYWYRQALGQGPEFLTYFNYEAQQDKSGLPNDRFSAERPEGSISTLTIQRTEQRDSAMYRCASSLGSTGGGYEQYFGPGTRLTVT.

The chain employs TRBV19 and TRBJ2-7, with 9 bases fitting TRBD1. The CDR3 consists of 15 residues. The germline V gene has CDR1 LNHDA and CDR2 SQIVND (reference sequence). V gave up 6 bases and J gave up 1 base; unmatched junction bases: 7. This CDR3 reads CASSLDRGLSYEQYF. As DNA, the CDR3 is TGTGCCAGTAGCTTGGACAGGGGACTATCCTACGAGCAGTACTTC.

This chain links TRBV7-8 with TRBJ2-5; D perhaps matches TRBD2 (6 bases). Trimming took 2 bases from V and 4 from J, leaving 20 bases between them. Per the germline V gene, CDR1 is SGHVS and CDR2 is FQNEAQ. The CDR3 runs 17 residues. CDR3: CASSLLAGFHPGETQYF. The CDR3 DNA reads TGTGCCAGCAGCTTATTGGCGGGGTTCCACCCCGGAGAGACCCAGTACTTC.

The rearrangement links TRBV5-4 to TRBJ2-2, with a tentative D call TRBD2 (5 bases). The CDR3 contains 14 residues. Germline values: CDR1 SGHNT, CDR2 YYREEE (reference sequence). The germline V and J ends were trimmed by 4 bases and 1 base, with 8 bases remaining between them. The CDR3 DNA is TGTGCCAGCAGCCCAACTAGGAACACCGGGGAGCTGTTTTTT. Residues: CASSPTRNTGELFF.

The chain combines TRBV28 with TRBJ2-1; 7 nucleotides line up with TRBD1. The V segment lost 8 bases and the J segment 5 bases; nucleotides outside the gene matches: 9. Germline values: CDR1 MDHEN, CDR2 SYDVKM. This CDR3 contains 14 residues. Here the CDR3 DNA reads TGTGCCAGCTACCCCGGGACAGCGAACAATGAGCAGTTCTTC. Translated: CASYPGTANNEQFF.

The gene calls are TRBV7-9 and TRBJ2-2; 7 bases fit TRBD1. This CDR3 is 14 amino acids long. CDR1 is SEHNR and CDR2 is FQNEAQ in the germline V gene (reference sequence). The V gene end was trimmed by 5 bases and the J gene end by 9 bases; junction bases not matched to a gene: 9. Here the CDR3 DNA reads TGTGCCAGCAGCCCCGGGACAGTTTATTGGGAGCTGTTTTTT. Its translation is CASSPGTVYWELFF.

This clone was observed once. This chain uses TRBV27 with TRBJ2-7, with 9 bases identical to TRBD2. Germline CDR1 reads MNHEY; CDR2 reads SMNVEV (reference sequence). Trimming cost V 5 bases and J 0 bases; bases outside gene matches: 8. This CDR3 comprises 16 residues. This CDR3 reads CASSPLAGTSSYEQYF. The CDR3 DNA is TGTGCCAGCAGTCCTCTAGCGGGGACGAGCTCCTACGAGCAGTACTTC.

The genes are TRBV19 and TRBJ2-3; 7 positions match TRBD2. After removal of 1 base from V and 4 bases from J, the junction contained 5 bases not matched to a gene. This CDR3 comprises 15 residues. Germline lookup yields CDR1 LNHDA and CDR2 SQIVND (reference sequence). The CDR3 region has the DNA TGTGCCAGTAGTATAGGGGCGGGGGTAGCAGATACGCAGTATTTT. Its protein is CASSIGAGVADTQYF.

The CDR3 nucleotides are TGTGCCAGCAGTCCGCACACTAGGTGGGATACGCAGTATTTT. Its protein is CASSPHTRWDTQYF. The J gene is TRBJ2-3, the V gene TRBV27; a possible D gene is TRBD2 (5 bases). Germline V CDR1 and CDR2: MNHEY, SMNVEV (reference sequence). The CDR3 has 14 amino acids. Trimming removed 5 bases from V and 6 bases from J, with 15 bases in between.